Following are 18 T cell receptor beta chains from one sample sequenced in a study of cytomegalovirus exposure and HLA in healthy donors. PCR employed 60 Vbeta and 13 Jbeta primers. Data came from immunoSEQ multiplex PCR; TCRdb stores just in-frame clones and leaves some out. Of more than 150,000 clones listed, roughly 88% were seen once; the top ten hold about a tenth. The material sequenced was PBMCs. All receptors come from a man aged 18 to 30 in good health and CMV-seropositive.

The chain has TRBV6-5 and TRBJ1-2, with D tentatively TRBD1 (5 bases). Germline CDR1 and CDR2: MNHEY and SVGAGI. The CDR3 runs 15 residues. V was trimmed by 1 base and J by 8 bases, leaving 17 bases between them. The CDR3 DNA reads as TGTGCCAGCAGTTACTTTTCGAGGGGCAGCGGGGGCTACACCTTC. Its protein is CASSYFSRGSGGYTF.

The gene calls are TRBV29-1 and TRBJ1-2, with 7 bases fitting TRBD1. Per germline, CDR1 SQVTM and CDR2 ANQGSEA. The V and J ends lost 6 bases and 3 bases, in that order; junction bases with no gene match: 10. The CDR3 runs 14 residues. CDR3 loop: CSVPPTGFDYGYTF. In DNA form, the CDR3 reads TGCAGCGTCCCACCGACAGGGTTTGACTATGGCTACACCTTC. Full variable domain (missing parts from reference TRBV29-1 and TRBJ1-2): SAVISQKPSRDICQRGTSLTIQCQVDSQVTMMFWYRQQPGQSLTLIATANQGSEATYESGFVIDKFPISRPNLTFSTLTVSNMSPEDSSIYLCSVPPTGFDYGYTFGSGTRLTVV.

This chain uses TRBV6-1 with TRBJ2-3, with D possibly TRBD1 on 5 matching bases. V was trimmed by 4 bases and J by 1 base, leaving 6 bases between them. Per germline, CDR1 MNHNS and CDR2 SASEGT. The CDR3 runs to 13 residues. CDR3 residues: CASSATGTDTQYF. CDR3 nucleotides: TGTGCCAGCAGTGCGACAGGCACAGATACGCAGTATTTT.

The chain employs TRBV2 and TRBJ2-7; 7 bases are shared with TRBD1. Per the germline V gene, CDR1 is SNHLY and CDR2 is FYNNEI. The CDR3 contains 14 residues. Trimming took 0 bases from V and 2 from J; bases not matched to a gene: 1. The CDR3 spells CASSEATGTYEQYF. In DNA, the CDR3 is TGTGCCAGCAGTGAAGCGACAGGGACCTACGAGCAGTACTTC.

This chain links TRBV15 with TRBJ2-2; TRBD1 matches at 11 bases. CDR1 is LNHNV and CDR2 is YYDKDF in the germline V gene (reference sequence). The CDR3 consists of 15 residues. V trimming: 5 bases; J trimming: 3 bases; junction bases outside the gene matches: 2. The CDR3 loop reads CATSGGQGDTGELFF. CDR3 bases: TGTGCCACCAGCGGGGGACAGGGGGACACCGGGGAGCTGTTTTTT.

This chain links TRBV4-2 with TRBJ2-3; 10 bases are a match to TRBD2. After removal of 2 bases from V and 2 bases from J, the junction contained 4 bases not matched to a gene. The CDR3 has 16 amino acids. From germline, CDR1 is LGHNA and CDR2 YNFKEQ. The CDR3 sequence is CASSQTSGANTDTQYF. In DNA form, the CDR3 reads TGTGCCAGCAGCCAAACTAGCGGGGCCAACACAGATACGCAGTATTTT.

The chain is built from TRBV5-5 and TRBJ1-4; D may be TRBD1 (6 bases). The germline V gene has CDR1 SGHKS and CDR2 YYEKEE (reference sequence). Trimming removed 3 bases from V and 5 bases from J, with 14 bases in between. The CDR3 loop spans 15 amino acids. This CDR3 is CASSWSQGRNEKLFF. The CDR3, as DNA: TGTGCCAGCAGCTGGTCACAGGGCCGAAATGAAAAACTGTTTTTT.

The chain employs TRBV7-2 and TRBJ1-2; 7 bases are shared with TRBD1. After removal of 4 bases from V and 0 bases from J, the junction contained 14 bases not matched to a gene. The CDR3 spans 18 residues. Per germline, CDR1 SGHTA and CDR2 FQGNSA. The CDR3 reads CASSSSGQTGQTNYGYTF. As DNA, the CDR3 is TGTGCCAGCAGCTCCTCGGGTCAGACAGGGCAAACTAACTATGGCTACACCTTC.

The chain is built from TRBV7-9 and TRBJ1-6, with TRBD1 matching over 9 bases. CDR3 length: 17 residues. Germline V gene lookup returns CDR1 SEHNR and CDR2 FQNEAQ (reference sequence). Unmatched junction bases numbered 13, after V lost 4 bases and J lost 9 bases. In nucleotides, the CDR3 is TGTGCCAGCAGCTCCCACGAGACAGGGGGTACGAGTTCACCCCTCCACTTT. It is translated as CASSSHETGGTSSPLHF.

This sequence joins TRBV6-5 and TRBJ2-5; D is possibly TRBD1 (5 bases). V was cut by 5 bases and J by 1 base, with 14 bases left in between. Germline CDR1 reads MNHEY; CDR2 reads SVGAGI. The CDR3 length is 15 residues. Here the CDR3 reads CASSLQASFQETQYF. The DNA for the CDR3 is TGTGCCAGCAGTCTACAGGCCTCATTCCAAGAGACCCAGTACTTC.

This clone was seen just once. This chain links TRBV9 with TRBJ2-1; the match to TRBD2 covers 13 bases. This CDR3 is 16 amino acids long. Germline V gene data show CDR1 as SGDLS and CDR2 as YYNGEE. V gave up 0 bases and J gave up 8 bases; unmatched junction bases: 5. The CDR3 is CASSVVGLAGEDEQFF. The CDR3 bases are TGTGCCAGCAGCGTAGTTGGACTAGCGGGGGAGGATGAGCAGTTCTTC.

This clone has only a few counts. The gene calls are TRBV19 and TRBJ2-2; 9 bases fit TRBD2. This CDR3 is 19 amino acids long. The germline V gene encodes CDR1 LNHDA and CDR2 SQIVND (reference sequence). V lost 5 bases and J lost 7; bases outside the gene matches: 20. CDR3 sequence reads: CASSVSLPTAGGSGGELFF. The CDR3 nucleotides read TGTGCCAGTAGTGTATCCCTTCCCACAGCGGGGGGATCTGGCGGGGAGCTGTTTTTT.

This clone has only a few counts. The rearrangement uses TRBV5-6 and TRBJ2-7; 7 positions match TRBD1. This CDR3 spans 14 amino acids. Trimming cost V 3 bases and J 4 bases; bases outside gene matches: 7. Germline-derived CDR1 and CDR2 are SGHDT and YYEEEE. In nucleotides, the CDR3 is TGTGCCAGCAGCTATGGACAGGATCAATACGAGCAGTACTTC. Translation gives CASSYGQDQYEQYF.

This sequence joins TRBV7-2 and TRBJ1-1, with 7 bases identical to TRBD1. Germline V gene sequence: CDR1 SGHTA, CDR2 FQGNSA. The V and J ends lost 5 bases and 10 bases, in that order; junction bases with no gene match: 10. This CDR3 has 13 residues. CDR3 in amino acids: CASSPGGSGGAFF. In nucleotides, the CDR3 is TGTGCCAGCAGCCCAGGGGGGAGTGGGGGAGCTTTCTTT.

The chain couples TRBV2 to TRBJ1-2; no clear D gene. The CDR3 has 18 residues. Trimming shortened V by 3 bases and J by 4 bases, and 24 bases separated the two germline ends. Per the germline V gene, CDR1 is SNHLY and CDR2 is FYNNEI. CDR3 loop: CASSEQVGRLKGLYGYTF. The CDR3 bases are TGTGCCAGCAGTGAGCAAGTGGGCAGGCTAAAAGGTCTCTATGGCTACACCTTC.

V usage is TRBV12-5 and J usage is TRBJ2-5; TRBD2 matches at 8 bases. This CDR3 has 14 residues. Trimming removed 5 bases from V and 2 bases from J; junction bases left unmatched: 4. The germline gives CDR1 LGHNT, CDR2 FRNRAP. The DNA for the CDR3 is TGTGCTAGTGGTCCGGGGGGGACTCAAGAGACCCAGTACTTC. It encodes CASGPGGTQETQYF.

The CDR3 region is CASSLGSSFSPTDTQYF. CDR3 bases: TGTGCCAGCAGCTTAGGGAGCAGTTTTAGCCCCACAGATACGCAGTATTTT. V is TRBV7-6 and J is TRBJ2-3; D uncertain. V was clipped by 1 base and J by 2 bases, with 16 bases between them. Germline V gene lookup returns CDR1 SGHVS and CDR2 FNYEAQ. The CDR3 consists of 17 residues.

The chain combines TRBV7-3 with TRBJ1-4; D gene unclear. Trimming removed 5 bases at V and 1 base at J, with 11 bases between. Germline V gene lookup returns CDR1 SGHTA and CDR2 FQGTGA. CDR3 length: 15 residues. DNA of the CDR3: TGTGCCAGCAGCATCCTGGCCCTAACTAATGAAAAACTGTTTTTT. It codes for CASSILALTNEKLFF. The variable domain in full, with the rest retrieved from reference TRBV7-3 and TRBJ1-4, is GAGVSQTPSNKVTEKGKYVELRCDPISGHTALYWYRQSLGQGPEFLIYFQGTGAADDSGLPNDRFFAVRPEGSVSTLKIQRTERGDSAVYLCASSILALTNEKLFFGSGTQLSVL.